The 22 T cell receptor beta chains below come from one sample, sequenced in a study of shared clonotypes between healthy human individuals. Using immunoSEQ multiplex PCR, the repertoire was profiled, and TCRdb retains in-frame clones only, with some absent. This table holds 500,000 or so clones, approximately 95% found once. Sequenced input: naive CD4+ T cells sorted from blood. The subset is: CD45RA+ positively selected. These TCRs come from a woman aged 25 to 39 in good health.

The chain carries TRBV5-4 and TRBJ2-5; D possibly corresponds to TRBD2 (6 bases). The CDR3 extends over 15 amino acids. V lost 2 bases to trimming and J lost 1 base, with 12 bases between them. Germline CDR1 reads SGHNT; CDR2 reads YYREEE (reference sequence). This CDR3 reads CASSLGGNFQETQYF. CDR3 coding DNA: TGTGCCAGCAGCTTAGGAGGGAACTTCCAAGAGACCCAGTACTTC.

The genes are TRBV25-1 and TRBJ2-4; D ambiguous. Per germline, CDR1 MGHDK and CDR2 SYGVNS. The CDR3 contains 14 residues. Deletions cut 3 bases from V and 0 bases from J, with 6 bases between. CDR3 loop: CASSDSVAKNIQYF. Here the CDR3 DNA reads TGTGCCAGCAGTGACAGCGTAGCCAAAAACATTCAGTACTTC.

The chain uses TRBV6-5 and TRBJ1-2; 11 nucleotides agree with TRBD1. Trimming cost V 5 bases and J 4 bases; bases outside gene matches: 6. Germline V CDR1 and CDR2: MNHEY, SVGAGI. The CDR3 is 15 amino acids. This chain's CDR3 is CASSRTGTGGYGYTF. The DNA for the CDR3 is TGTGCCAGCAGTAGAACCGGGACAGGGGGCTATGGCTACACCTTC.

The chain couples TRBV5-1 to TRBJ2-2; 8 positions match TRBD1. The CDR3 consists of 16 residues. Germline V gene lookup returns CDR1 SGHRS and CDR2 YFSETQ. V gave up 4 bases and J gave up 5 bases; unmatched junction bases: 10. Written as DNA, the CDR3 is TGCGCCAGCAGCCGGAGACAGGGGTCGGAAACCGGGGAGCTGTTTTTT. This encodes CASSRRQGSETGELFF.

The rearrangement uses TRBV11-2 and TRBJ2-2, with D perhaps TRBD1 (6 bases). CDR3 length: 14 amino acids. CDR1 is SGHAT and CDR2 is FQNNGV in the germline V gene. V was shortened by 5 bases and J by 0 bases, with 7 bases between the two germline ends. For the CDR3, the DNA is TGTGCCAGCAGCGGGACAACGAACACCGGGGAGCTGTTTTTT. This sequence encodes CASSGTTNTGELFF.

CDR3 protein: CASSSAGTSAYNEQFF. The CDR3 DNA follows: TGTGCCAGCAGTTCAGCCGGGACTAGCGCTTACAATGAGCAGTTCTTC. V gene TRBV28 combines with J gene TRBJ2-1; TRBD2 matches 10 bases. The CDR3 totals 16 residues. The ends lost 4 bases at V and 4 bases at J; junction bases unmatched: 7. Germline CDR1 and CDR2: MDHEN and SYDVKM.

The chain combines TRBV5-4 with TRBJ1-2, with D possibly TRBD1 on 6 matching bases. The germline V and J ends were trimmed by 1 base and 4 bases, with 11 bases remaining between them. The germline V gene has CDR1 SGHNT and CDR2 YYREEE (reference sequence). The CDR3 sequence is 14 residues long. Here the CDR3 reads CASSLTTGSYGYTF. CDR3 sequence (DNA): TGTGCCAGCAGCTTGACGACAGGAAGCTATGGCTACACCTTC.

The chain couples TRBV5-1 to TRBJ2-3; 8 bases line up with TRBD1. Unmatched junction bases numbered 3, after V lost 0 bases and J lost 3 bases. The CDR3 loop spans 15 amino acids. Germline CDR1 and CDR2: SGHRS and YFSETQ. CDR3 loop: CASSLDRGTTDTQYF. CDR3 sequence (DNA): TGCGCCAGCAGCTTGGACAGGGGGACGACAGATACGCAGTATTTT.

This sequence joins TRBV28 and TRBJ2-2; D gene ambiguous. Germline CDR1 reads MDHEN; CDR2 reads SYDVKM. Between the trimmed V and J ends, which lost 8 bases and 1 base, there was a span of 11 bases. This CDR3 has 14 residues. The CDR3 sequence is CASEISLNTGELFF. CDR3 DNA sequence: TGTGCCAGCGAGATTTCCCTGAACACCGGGGAGCTGTTTTTT.

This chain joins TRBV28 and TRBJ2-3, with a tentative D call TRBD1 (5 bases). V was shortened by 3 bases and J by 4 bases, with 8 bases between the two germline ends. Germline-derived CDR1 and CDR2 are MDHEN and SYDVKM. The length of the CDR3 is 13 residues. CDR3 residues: CASSFSGSDTQYF. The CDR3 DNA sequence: TGTGCCAGCAGTTTCTCAGGGTCAGATACGCAGTATTTT. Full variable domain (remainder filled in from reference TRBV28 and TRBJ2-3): DVKVTQSSRYLVKRTGEKVFLECVQDMDHENMFWYRQDPGLGLRLIYFSYDVKMKEKGDIPEGYSVSREKKERFSLILESASTNQTSMYLCASSFSGSDTQYFGPGTRLTVL.

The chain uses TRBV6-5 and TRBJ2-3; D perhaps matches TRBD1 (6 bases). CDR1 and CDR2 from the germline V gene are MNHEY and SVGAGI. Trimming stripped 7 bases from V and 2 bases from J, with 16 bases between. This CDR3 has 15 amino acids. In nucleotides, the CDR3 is TGTGCCAGCAACCCGGGACAAACAATCACAGATACGCAGTATTTT. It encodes CASNPGQTITDTQYF.

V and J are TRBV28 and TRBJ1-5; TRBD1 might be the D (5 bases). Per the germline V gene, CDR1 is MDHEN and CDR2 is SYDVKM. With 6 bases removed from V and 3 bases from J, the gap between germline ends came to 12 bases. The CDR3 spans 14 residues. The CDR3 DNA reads TGTGCCAGCAGGGGGGGGACGGTCAATCAGCCCCAGCATTTT. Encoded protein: CASRGGTVNQPQHF.

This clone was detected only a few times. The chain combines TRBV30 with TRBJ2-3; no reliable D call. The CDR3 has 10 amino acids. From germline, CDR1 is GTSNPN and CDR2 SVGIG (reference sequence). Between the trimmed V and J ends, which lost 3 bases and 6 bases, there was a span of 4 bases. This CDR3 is CAWRADTQYF. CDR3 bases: TGTGCCTGGAGAGCCGATACGCAGTATTTT.

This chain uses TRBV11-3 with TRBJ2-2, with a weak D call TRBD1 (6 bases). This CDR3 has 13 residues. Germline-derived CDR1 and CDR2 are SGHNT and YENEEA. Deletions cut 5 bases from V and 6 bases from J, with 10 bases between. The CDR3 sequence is CASSRTAAGELFF. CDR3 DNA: TGTGCCAGCAGCCGGACAGCGGCCGGGGAGCTGTTTTTT.

The CDR3 spells CASSRGGAENIQYF. CDR3 DNA: TGTGCCAGCAGCAGAGGGGGTGCAGAAAACATTCAGTACTTC. The V and J genes are TRBV5-5 and TRBJ2-4; the D gene is possibly TRBD1 (6 bases). Trimming removed 4 bases at V and 5 bases at J, with 13 bases between. CDR3 length: 14 residues. Per germline, CDR1 SGHKS and CDR2 YYEKEE (reference sequence).

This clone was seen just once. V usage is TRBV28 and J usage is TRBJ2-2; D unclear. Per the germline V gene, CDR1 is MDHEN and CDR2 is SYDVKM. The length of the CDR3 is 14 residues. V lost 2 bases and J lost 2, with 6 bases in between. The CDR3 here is CASSLRPNTGELFF. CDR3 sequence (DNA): TGTGCCAGCAGTTTAAGACCAAACACCGGGGAGCTGTTTTTT. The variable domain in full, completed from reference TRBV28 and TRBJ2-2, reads DVKVTQSSRYLVKRTGEKVFLECVQDMDHENMFWYRQDPGLGLRLIYFSYDVKMKEKGDIPEGYSVSREKKERFSLILESASTNQTSMYLCASSLRPNTGELFFGEGSRLTVL.

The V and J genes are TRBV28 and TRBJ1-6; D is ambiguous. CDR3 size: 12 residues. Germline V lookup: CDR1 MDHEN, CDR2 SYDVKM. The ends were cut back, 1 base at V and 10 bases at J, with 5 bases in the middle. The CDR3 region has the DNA TGTGCCAGCAGTTTATTAGGGTCACCCCTCCACTTT. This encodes CASSLLGSPLHF.

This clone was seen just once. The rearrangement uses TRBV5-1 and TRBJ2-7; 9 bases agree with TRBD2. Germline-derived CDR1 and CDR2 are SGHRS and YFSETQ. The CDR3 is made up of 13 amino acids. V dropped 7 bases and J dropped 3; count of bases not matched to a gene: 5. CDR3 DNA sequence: TGCGCCAGCGGGAGCGGGAGGAGCTACGAGCAGTACTTC. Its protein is CASGSGRSYEQYF.

This CDR3 reads CASSFFRGSDQPQHF. CDR3 sequence (DNA): TGTGCCAGCAGTTTCTTCCGGGGCTCGGATCAGCCCCAGCATTTT. The chain couples TRBV27 to TRBJ1-5; weak D call: TRBD1 (5 bases). The V and J ends lost 3 bases and 5 bases respectively, with 14 bases between them. This CDR3 region has 15 residues. Germline CDR1 reads MNHEY; CDR2 reads SMNVEV (reference sequence).

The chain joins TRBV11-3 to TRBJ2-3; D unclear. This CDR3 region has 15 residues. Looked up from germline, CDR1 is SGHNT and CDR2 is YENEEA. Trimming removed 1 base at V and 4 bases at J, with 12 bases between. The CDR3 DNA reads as TGTGCCAGCAGCTTAGGAAGGGCTCTATCAGATACGCAGTATTTT. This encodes CASSLGRALSDTQYF.

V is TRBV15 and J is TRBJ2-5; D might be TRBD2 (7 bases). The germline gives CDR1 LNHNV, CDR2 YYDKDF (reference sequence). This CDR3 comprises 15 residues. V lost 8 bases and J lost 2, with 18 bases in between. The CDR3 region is CATGGAGSIQETQYF. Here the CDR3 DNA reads TGTGCCACCGGGGGGGCGGGGTCGATTCAAGAGACCCAGTACTTC.

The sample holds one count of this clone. In DNA, the CDR3 is TGTGCCAGCAGTTACACTCCGTCCACAGGGTTCTACGAGCAGTACTTC. It yields the protein CASSYTPSTGFYEQYF. This chain links TRBV6-5 with TRBJ2-7; a possible D gene is TRBD1 (6 bases). The V and J ends lost 2 bases and 3 bases respectively, with 17 bases between them. The CDR3 is 16 amino acids. Germline values: CDR1 MNHEY, CDR2 SVGAGI.